This entry features one TCR beta chain sequence. This clone has only a few counts. Its antigen target is currently unknown. No clone much larger than this one lies a single base away; base qualities are absent. The cohort comprised 550 to 700 healthy bone marrow donors. All cohort members were sampled while nominally healthy, although unrecorded immune exposures were likely present. The donor tested CMV seronegative and was one of the 352 seronegative cohort members. Every donor gave a peripheral blood sample, and the peripheral blood mononuclear cells from that sample were used for TCR beta sequencing. The Qiagen DNeasy Blood Extraction Kit was used to extract genomic DNA from the blood cell samples. The library was produced with the immunoSEQ multiplex PCR assay. For the multiplex PCR, a mixture combining 60 forward primers for TCR Vbeta segments and 13 reverse primers for TCR Jbeta segments was used. Amplification of the CDR3 region of rearranged TCR beta genes was performed with a multiplex PCR assay on genomic DNA. The amplified TCR beta libraries were sequenced on the Illumina HiSeq System as 87-base-pair reads. In the source study's methods: A later analysis counted some 74 million unique TCR beta chains across the 666 repertoires, and some 11 million of these chains were shared by at least two donors. Raw reads were error-corrected and collapsed into unique sequences by a nearest-neighbor algorithm in which closely related sequences were merged to remove PCR and sequencing errors. To assign V, D and J gene segments, CDR3 sequences were aligned to IMGT reference sequences. For a sequence to be retained, at least a six-nucleotide match to both a V gene segment and a J gene segment was required. A rearrangement was called productive if the CDR3 had no stop codons and remained in frame with V and J, and every other rearrangement was called non-productive. Following IMGT convention, CDR3 was defined as the stretch from the second conserved V-encoded cysteine up to the conserved J-encoded phenylalanine. Sequences without an unambiguous match to a single V gene segment were excluded from the earlier analysis of about 600 of the donors. An earlier analysis of 587 of the donors classified V segments as functional when productive rearrangements were above 56.7% and as segregating when the standard deviation between donors was above 5%. To diagnose cytomegalovirus status from the catalog of TCR beta chain sequences, a statistical classification framework was built. In a later analysis, V and J genes were assigned by comparing TCR nucleotide sequences against IMGT/GENE-DB human TR gene sequences. The TCRdist pipeline was used in a later analysis to assign CDR3 sequences and most-parsimonious VDJ recombination scenarios. In a later analysis, every TCR beta chain was defined by the combination of its CDR3 amino acid sequence and its V-gene family, and reads without a unique V-gene family were dropped. To address suspected cross-contamination and a sequencing artifact, a later analysis removed a few hundred highly shared, low-generation-probability nucleotide sequences. In a later analysis, a clonal expansion index was calculated for each public chain from normalized within-repertoire ranks of inferred template counts. A later analysis computed generation probabilities with a VDJ recombination model fitted to out-of-frame rearrangements, and checked the results against IGoR. Hypergeometric tests were used in a later analysis to score TCR-TCR, TCR-HLA and TCR-CMV co-occurrence, with a repertoire-size bias correction applied to the TCR pairs. To estimate false discovery rates, a later analysis permuted the HLA or CMV assignments 20 times. In a later analysis, co-occurring TCRs were grouped with DBSCAN, and TCRdist sequence similarity was added when clustering was performed within HLA-allele-positive subsets. Co-occurrence clustering excluded repertoires with fewer than 30,000 or more than 120,000 public chains, plus five with anomalous nucleotide sharing. TCRdb mirrors the immuneACCESS table, restricted to in-frame sequences. Some clones are absent from its copies; in checked studies, under half trace to an unresolved V gene, and the reason for the others is unknown. V and J calls and clone size are copied from that table; D and trimming were computed from the DNA. Within this sample are about 140,000 clones, with roughly 76% of them counted one time only. The ten largest clones represent 1.2% of the sample.

The sample originates from a study of cytomegalovirus exposure and HLA in healthy donors (dated by TCRdb to the late 2010s). For context, the study as a whole: According to an earlier analysis of several hundred of the donors, 150 million to 200 million T cells yielded 100 million or so unique TCR beta sequences and approximately 280 Gb of sequence data. Of the roughly 410 genotyped donors, roughly 76% were placed in the genetic ancestry cluster associated with self-reported Caucasian donors. In an earlier analysis of around 540 of the donors, high-throughput TCR beta sequencing was used to judge whether each TCR beta V gene segment behaved as functional or pseudogenic. The number of typed donors differed by locus: roughly 629-640 for A, B, C, DRB1 and DQB1; 522 for DQA1; 606 for DPA1; and about 450 for DPB1. Rather than using new phenotypic data, the later analysis identified candidate immune exposures from TCR beta sequences and from how often those sequences occurred across donors. In addition to the first cohort of 666 subjects, a separate validation cohort of around 110 different subjects was used. Class I and class II HLA loci were covered by the typing at four-digit resolution. Genome-wide SNP genotypes for about 55% of the 666 donors were used in a later genetic analysis, which treated that subset as a discovery cohort. Roughly five DR-DQ haplotypes were handled as single units for association and clustering, since linkage in the cohort was strong. A later analysis re-examined previously published TCR beta repertoires from 500 to 700 donors and added high-resolution HLA genotyping to investigate patterns of TCR occurrence. Approximately 300 gigabases of sequencing data and around 80 million unique TCR sequences made up an early release that covered under 750 HLA-typed donors. Donor age, sex, ethnicity and CMV serostatus were compiled alongside the repertoire data. The study aimed to test whether signatures of past pathogen exposure could be identified by cataloging public T cell receptors. The study combined high-throughput TCR immunosequencing, statistical association of individual TCRs with disease status, and machine learning to predict cytomegalovirus infection status. All discovery cohort repertoires had been generated using a single sequencing platform. The study profiled the T cell repertoires of more than 500 subjects by immunosequencing and related them to cytomegalovirus serostatus. On average, 235,054 unique TCR beta nucleotide sequences were sequenced per donor among more than 350 genotyped donors of the cohort, with roughly 19% of those sequences being non-productive.

Broad study findings and their caveats: Correlated functional status among segregating V segments might reflect linkage disequilibrium, but an unknown experimental factor could not be ruled out. In this cohort, only TCR beta chains were sequenced, and detectable features were limited by the absence of alpha or paired-chain data. HLA typing was unavailable for some donors at each locus, so association tests used only the typed subset. A total of 150 or so TCR beta chains were listed by the study as associated with cytomegalovirus. A group of highly shared sequence variants was considered likely to be a technical artifact of the sequencing pipeline. Assigning TCR associations to individual alleles was difficult when HLA alleles, especially DR and DQ, strongly co-occurred. The only immune exposure information available for the cohort was CMV serostatus. According to a later analysis, parvovirus B19, influenza, CMV and Epstein-Barr virus appeared linked to several top co-occurrence clusters. In both the original and validation cohorts, the classifier was reported to diagnose cytomegalovirus status with high specificity and sensitivity. Roughly uniform sequencing depth across donors was assumed in presence/absence analyses, although this assumption may not hold. In an earlier analysis of more than 450 of the donors, most TCR beta V segments were observed in productive rearrangements about 87% or about 30% of the time, broadly matching IMGT annotations. Compared with equally common non-associated chains, HLA-associated TCR beta chains in a later analysis were more clonally expanded and had lower generation probabilities. A further reported finding was that TCR beta sequences accurately predicted the HLA-A and HLA-B alleles for most subjects in the first cohort. In a later genetic analysis, fewer N-insertions in productive TCRs were reported among donors in an Asian-associated ancestry cluster than the approximately 630-donor mean. Specific HLA alleles were associated with 15,000 to 20,000 TCR beta sequences at a false discovery rate of 0.05 in a later analysis. Across donors, most TCR sequences were observed very rarely, whereas some public TCRs were present in many individuals. In a later analysis, most CMV-associated TCR beta chains were found to appear HLA-restricted, with HLA associations seemingly driven largely by CMV exposure. It was suggested by the authors that the approach could potentially be generalized to other disease states and immunological phenotypes. In vitro tests confirmed that a few of the cytomegalovirus-associated TCR beta chains recognize cytomegalovirus antigens. The 87-base-pair reads could not distinguish some IMGT-functional V segments, including TRBV6-2 and TRBV6-3, so those segments were excluded. Seventeen rarely observed V segments, including chromosome 9 orphons, were excluded from the earlier analysis of about 600 of the donors because counts were too low. V-gene and J-gene trimming of TCR beta chains was associated with a missense DCLRE1C variant in a later genetic analysis, and the association was replicated in an independent cohort. In a later analysis, TCR association rates were found to vary across HLA loci, with the most associated TCRs seen for DRB1 alleles and the fewest for HLA-C alleles.

The germline V gene sets CDR1 to SQVTM and CDR2 to ANQGSEA. The CDR3 has 13 amino acids, counting the end cysteine and phenylalanine. Of the read, only the CDR3 DNA is kept; its 39 bases are in frame from base 1. For this chain, trimming is 6 bases at the V end and 7 bases at the J end, and the number of junction bases without a gene match is 11. The chain is encoded by TRBV29-1 joined to TRBJ1-1; TRBD1 lines up with 7 middle nucleotides. This clonotype was obtained from a female donor in good health and CMV-seronegative. Sequencing input: PBMCs. The CDR3: CSVRGAYRFEAFF. The DNA reads as follows: TGCAGCGTCAGGGGGGCTTATAGATTTGAAGCTTTCTTT.